The rows below give T cell receptor beta chains drawn from one sample of a study of T-cell memory formation after mild COVID-19. TCRdb fed the 5' RACE reads into MiXCR, producing one record per CDR3 protein. The repertoire includes some 340,000 distinct CDR3 sequences, approximately 12% of them detected once, and about 21% sits in the top ten. Sequencing used PBMCs or a T cell subset sorted from them (not recorded which). These receptors originate from a man aged 18 to 29 who had mild COVID-19 (a few samples of this study predate the infection). Cell type and time point are not known. Each CDR3 is given with its conserved first and last residue. Fields, in order: V gene, J gene, CDR3 protein.

TRBV9,TRBJ2-3,CASSVISGVRTDTQYF
TRBV9,TRBJ1-6,CASNEGANSPLHF
TRBV11-2,TRBJ2-3,CASRGLAGPAGDTQYF
TRBV6-2/TRBV6-3,TRBJ2-1,CASRKPGLATPNEQFF
TRBV6-2/TRBV6-3,TRBJ2-1,CASSYPQGFYNEQFF
TRBV11-2,TRBJ1-1,CASSLDPRKGLTEAFF
TRBV5-5,TRBJ1-4,CASSLEGVGEKLFF
TRBV4-1,TRBJ2-7,CASSQVWSPGYYEQYF
TRBV10-2,TRBJ2-5,CASSLWDPETQYF
TRBV4-2,TRBJ1-5,CASSQEQVSNQPQHF
TRBV5-1,TRBJ2-3,CASSSGQGGLDTQYF
TRBV7-2,TRBJ2-3,CASAVPSTDTQYF
TRBV10-3,TRBJ1-2,CAIRDWGDYTF
TRBV28,TRBJ2-6,CASSLGPAFTGANVLTF
TRBV7-9,TRBJ1-1,CASSSPVTEAFF
TRBV6-6,TRBJ1-5,CASNPGQGTYSNQPQHF
TRBV7-7,TRBJ2-5,CASSPAGGGQETQYF
TRBV7-2,TRBJ1-2,CASSLSVLPGYTF
TRBV11-2,TRBJ2-1,CASSGSIGRGVNEQFF
TRBV6-2/TRBV6-3,TRBJ2-1,CASSSSRLSYNEQFF
TRBV3-1,TRBJ1-2,CASSPRDRGNGYGYTF
TRBV6-6,TRBJ1-1,CASSLGTFNTEAFF
TRBV20-1,TRBJ2-1,CSAREQAPQFF
TRBV20-1,TRBJ1-1,CSAFRDANTEAFF
TRBV7-9,TRBJ1-1,CASSREPGQGEAFF
TRBV10-3,TRBJ1-1,CAISMTGPSTEAFF
TRBV2,TRBJ2-7,CARSGETSSYEQYF
TRBV19,TRBJ1-2,CASSSADGLGGYTF
TRBV15,TRBJ2-5,CATSRVGGGETQYF
TRBV7-9,TRBJ2-5,CASCSGLAQETQYF
TRBV28,TRBJ2-3,CASSPGPYRGRYF
TRBV5-1,TRBJ2-1,CASSPKDQSSYNEQFF
TRBV7-9,TRBJ2-6,CASSPLWGSGANVLTF
TRBV20-1,TRBJ2-3,CSALGGARTDTQYF